Listed here are 15 T cell receptor beta chains from one sample, sequenced in a study of blood T cell repertoires in COVID-19. Clones were read by immunoSEQ multiplex PCR, and TCRdb kept only the in-frame ones, dropping some. The sample shows approximately 150,000 clones, approximately 83% of them seen only once. The sample was PBMCs or T cells enriched from blood (not recorded which). These receptors came from a man in his 70s who had been exposed to COVID-19.

The chain uses TRBV7-2 and TRBJ2-5, with TRBD2 identical over 11 bases. After removal of 1 base from V and 5 bases from J, the junction contained 3 bases not matched to a gene. Germline loops: CDR1 SGHTA, CDR2 FQGNSA. The CDR3 contains 15 residues. This chain's CDR3 is CASSLGLAGSETQYF. The CDR3 DNA is TGTGCCAGCAGCTTAGGACTAGCGGGGTCCGAGACCCAGTACTTC.

The V gene is TRBV28, the J gene TRBJ1-3; D gene uncertain. The CDR3 has 13 residues. Germline CDR1 MDHEN, CDR2 SYDVKM. V was shortened by 5 bases and J by 4 bases, with 9 bases between the two germline ends. The CDR3 loop reads CASSHPGGNTIYF. As DNA, the CDR3 is TGTGCCAGCAGTCATCCCGGGGGAAACACCATATATTTT.

J is TRBJ2-7 and V is TRBV21-1; the table calls TRBD1, which could not be checked here. TRBV21-1 represents a pseudogene. The CDR3 totals 17 residues. The CDR3 DNA reads as TGTGCCAGCATACTAGGCCCCGACAGGGGAGGAAACTACGAGCAGTACTTC. This sequence encodes CASILGPDRGGNYEQYF.

The V and J genes are TRBV18 and TRBJ2-3; 13 bases fit TRBD2. The germline V gene has CDR1 KGHSH and CDR2 LQKENI. The CDR3 runs 16 residues. J was trimmed by 4 bases and V by 3 bases; bases with no gene match: 4. Here the CDR3 reads CASSPAGLAGPDTQYF. The CDR3 DNA reads as TGTGCCAGCTCACCGGCGGGACTAGCGGGACCAGATACGCAGTATTTT.

Written as DNA, the CDR3 is TGTGCCAGCAGTGGGGCAGGGGCGGGGGATATTGAAGCTTTCTTT. Translating it yields CASSGAGAGDIEAFF. This sequence joins TRBV6-2 or TRBV6-3 and TRBJ1-1, with D possibly TRBD1 on 6 matching bases. Germline V gene lookup returns CDR1 MNHEY and CDR2 SVGEGT. The CDR3 contains 15 residues. The V and J ends lost 5 bases and 7 bases respectively, with 20 bases between them.

This clone showed up just a few times. The CDR3 loop is CASTDRVEGYGYTF. The CDR3 nucleotides read TGTGCCAGTACCGACAGGGTCGAGGGCTATGGCTACACCTTC. V usage is TRBV19 and J usage is TRBJ1-2; 7 nucleotides agree with TRBD1. The junction had 9 bases not matched to a gene; V was cut back by 7 bases and J by 4 bases. Germline lookup yields CDR1 LNHDA and CDR2 SQIVND (reference sequence). This CDR3 has 14 amino acids.

The V and J genes are TRBV28 and TRBJ1-6, with unresolved D. Germline V lookup: CDR1 MDHEN, CDR2 SYDVKM. The length of the CDR3 is 18 residues. The V gene lost 8 bases and the J gene lost 0 bases, with 20 bases spanning the gap. CDR3 bases: TGTGCCAGCCAAGGCCCGTTTACCTCTAGCTCCTATAATTCACCCCTCCACTTT. Amino acid sequence: CASQGPFTSSSYNSPLHF.

The chain combines TRBV15 with TRBJ1-2; the D is unclear. Trimming took off 3 bases at V and 8 bases at J, with 13 bases between the two ends. There are 13 residues in the CDR3. CDR1 is LNHNV, CDR2 YYDKDF, per germline (reference sequence). CDR3 region: CATSSALAAGYTF. The DNA for the CDR3 is TGTGCCACCAGCAGCGCATTGGCCGCCGGCTACACCTTC.

V gene TRBV6-5 combines with J gene TRBJ1-6; the D is unclear. Germline assignment: CDR1 MNHEY and CDR2 SVGAGI. Trimming took off 8 bases at V and 9 bases at J, with 11 bases between the two ends. The CDR3 is 12 amino acids. The CDR3 sequence: CASRGRGSPLHF. In nucleotides, the CDR3 is TGTGCCAGCCGAGGGCGTGGTTCACCCCTCCACTTT.

This sequence joins TRBV7-2 and TRBJ1-2; TRBD1 matches 7 bases. Germline V gene sequence: CDR1 SGHTA, CDR2 FQGNSA. Trimming removed 5 bases from V and 3 bases from J; junction bases left unmatched: 6. The CDR3 consists of 14 residues. CDR3 loop: CASSIYRGDYGYTF. The CDR3 DNA is TGTGCCAGCAGCATATACAGGGGTGACTATGGCTACACCTTC. Drawing the rest from reference TRBV7-2 and TRBJ1-2, the complete variable domain is GAGVSQSPSNKVTEKGKDVELRCDPISGHTALYWYRQSLGQGLEFLIYFQGNSAPDKSGLPSDRFSAERTGGSVSTLTIQRTQQEDSAVYLCASSIYRGDYGYTFGSGTRLTVV.

V gene TRBV5-4 combines with J gene TRBJ2-1, with 9 bases that match TRBD2. The CDR3 is 17 residues long. The germline CDR1 and CDR2 sequences are SGHNT and YYREEE (reference sequence). V was pared by 0 bases and J by 3 bases, with 7 bases of the junction left unmatched. CDR3 loop: CASSLGGGRAVYNEQFF. In nucleotides, the CDR3 is TGTGCCAGCAGCTTGGGGGGCGGGAGGGCCGTCTACAATGAGCAGTTCTTC.

This chain joins TRBV12-3 or TRBV12-4 and TRBJ1-2, with 8 bases fitting TRBD1. The length of the CDR3 is 13 residues. Germline trimming cut 3 bases from V and 7 bases from J; bases unmatched to any gene: 4. CDR3 coding DNA: TGTGCCAGCAGTTTGCGCCAGGGGGCTGGCTACACCTTC. It yields the protein CASSLRQGAGYTF.

J is TRBJ2-7 and V is TRBV5-1; 7 bases are shared with TRBD1. The germline V gene has CDR1 SGHRS and CDR2 YFSETQ. The CDR3 has 15 amino acids. Trimming removed 3 bases from V and 0 bases from J; junction bases left unmatched: 6. This CDR3 is CASSWNRGLSYEQYF. The DNA of the CDR3 is TGCGCCAGCAGCTGGAACAGGGGCCTCTCCTACGAGCAGTACTTC.

This chain connects TRBV7-2 to TRBJ1-6; 8 nucleotides match TRBD1. The V gene end was trimmed by 5 bases and the J gene end by 7 bases; junction bases not matched to a gene: 7. The germline V gene has CDR1 SGHTA and CDR2 FQGNSA. The CDR3 runs to 15 residues. The CDR3 sequence: CASSPRTGPNSPLHF. The CDR3 coding sequence is TGTGCCAGCAGCCCGAGGACAGGGCCGAATTCACCCCTCCACTTT.

The CDR3 bases are TGTGCCAGCAGCCAGGCCGCCGACTATGGCTACACCTTC. It is translated as CASSQAADYGYTF. The chain couples TRBV3-1 (or the pseudogene TRBV3-2) to TRBJ1-2, with D uncertain. The CDR3 covers 13 residues. Germline V lookup: CDR1 LGHDT, CDR2 YNNKEL (reference sequence). Trimming removed 3 bases from V and 3 bases from J, with 8 bases in between.